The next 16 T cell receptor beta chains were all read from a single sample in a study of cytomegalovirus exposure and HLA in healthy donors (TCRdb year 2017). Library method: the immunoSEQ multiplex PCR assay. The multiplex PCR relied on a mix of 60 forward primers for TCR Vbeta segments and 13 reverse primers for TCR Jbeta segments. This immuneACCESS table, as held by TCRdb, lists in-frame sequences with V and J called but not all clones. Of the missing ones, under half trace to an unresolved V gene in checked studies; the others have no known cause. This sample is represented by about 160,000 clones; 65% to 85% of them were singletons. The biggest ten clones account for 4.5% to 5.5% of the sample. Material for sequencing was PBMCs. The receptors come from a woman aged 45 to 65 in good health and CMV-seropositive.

CDR3 nucleotide sequence: TGTGCCAGCAGCCGGGACAGGACTTTAGAGACCCAGTACTTC. The encoded protein is CASSRDRTLETQYF. The V and J genes are TRBV7-2 and TRBJ2-5; 8 nucleotides line up with TRBD1. The germline V gene encodes CDR1 SGHTA and CDR2 FQGNSA. J gave up 4 bases and V 5 bases, and 6 bases lay outside the gene matches. This CDR3 is built from 14 residues.

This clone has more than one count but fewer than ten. In DNA form, the CDR3 reads TGTGCCAGCAGCTTAGGCGGGGTCTTAGATGTGGTCCAAGAGACCCAGTACTTC. Encoded protein: CASSLGGVLDVVQETQYF. The chain couples TRBV11-2 to TRBJ2-5, with D possibly matching TRBD2 (6 bases). This CDR3 has 18 amino acids. Germline V gene data show CDR1 as SGHAT and CDR2 as FQNNGV. The ends were cut back, 1 base at V and 1 base at J, with 19 bases in the middle.

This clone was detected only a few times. DNA for the CDR3: TGTGCCAGCAGCCCCAGGACAGGGCCCTACGAGCAGTACTTC. It encodes CASSPRTGPYEQYF. The chain has TRBV5-4 and TRBJ2-7; 8 positions agree with TRBD1. The CDR3 runs 14 residues. After removal of 4 bases from V and 2 bases from J, the junction contained 5 bases not matched to a gene. The germline V gene encodes CDR1 SGHNT and CDR2 YYREEE (reference sequence).

CDR3 in amino acids: CASSHRTEEQYF. CDR3 coding DNA: TGTGCCAGCAGCCACAGGACAGAGGAGCAGTACTTC. The rearrangement joins TRBV7-6 to TRBJ2-7, with D possibly TRBD1 on 6 matching bases. The germline V and J ends were trimmed by 5 bases and 7 bases, with 12 bases remaining between them. Germline-derived CDR1 and CDR2 are SGHVS and FNYEAQ. The CDR3 is 12 residues long.

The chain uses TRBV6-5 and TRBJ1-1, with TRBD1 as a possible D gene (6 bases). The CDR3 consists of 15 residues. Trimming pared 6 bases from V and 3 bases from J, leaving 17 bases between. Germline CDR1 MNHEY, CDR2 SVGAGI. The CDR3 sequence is CASRIIGTPDTEAFF. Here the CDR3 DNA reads TGTGCCAGCAGGATTATCGGGACACCTGACACTGAAGCTTTCTTT.

CDR3 in DNA: TGTGCCAGCAGCTCTAGACTAGCGGGGACGACAGATACGCAGTATTTT. It is translated as CASSSRLAGTTDTQYF. The chain carries TRBV7-9 and TRBJ2-3; TRBD2 agrees at 11 bases. Germline V CDR1 and CDR2: SEHNR, FQNEAQ (reference sequence). The CDR3 is 16 amino acids. With V trimmed by 4 bases and J by 3 bases, 6 bases remained unmatched.

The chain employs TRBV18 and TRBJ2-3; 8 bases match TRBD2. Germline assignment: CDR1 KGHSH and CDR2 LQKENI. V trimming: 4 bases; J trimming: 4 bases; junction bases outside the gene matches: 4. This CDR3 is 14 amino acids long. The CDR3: CASSQGLDPDTQYF. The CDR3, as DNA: TGTGCCAGCTCACAGGGACTAGACCCAGATACGCAGTATTTT.

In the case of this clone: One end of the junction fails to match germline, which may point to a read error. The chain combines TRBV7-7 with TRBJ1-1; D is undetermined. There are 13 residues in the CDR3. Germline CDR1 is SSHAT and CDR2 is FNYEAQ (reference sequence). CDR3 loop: CASSLDLNTEAFF. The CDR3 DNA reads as TGTGCTAGCAGCTTAGACTTGAACACTGAAGCTTTCTTT.

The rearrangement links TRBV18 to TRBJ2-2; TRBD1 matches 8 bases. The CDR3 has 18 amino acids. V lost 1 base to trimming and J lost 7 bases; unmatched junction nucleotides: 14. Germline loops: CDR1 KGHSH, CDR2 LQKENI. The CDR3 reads CASSPRAMGQAAGGELFF. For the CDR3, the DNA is TGTGCCAGCTCACCACGGGCGATGGGACAGGCGGCCGGCGGGGAGCTGTTTTTT. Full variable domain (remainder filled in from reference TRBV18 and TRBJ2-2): NAGVMQNPRHLVRRRGQEARLRCSPMKGHSHVYWYRQLPEEGLKFMVYLQKENIIDESGMPKERFSAEFPKEGPSILRIQQVVRGDSAAYFCASSPRAMGQAAGGELFFGEGSRLTVL.

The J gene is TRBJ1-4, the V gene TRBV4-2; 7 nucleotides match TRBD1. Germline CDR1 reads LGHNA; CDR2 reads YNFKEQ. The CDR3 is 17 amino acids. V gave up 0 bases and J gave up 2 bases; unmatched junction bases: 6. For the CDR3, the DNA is TGTGCCAGCAGCCAAGATAGGACAGGCAGTACTAATGAAAAACTGTTTTTT. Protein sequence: CASSQDRTGSTNEKLFF.

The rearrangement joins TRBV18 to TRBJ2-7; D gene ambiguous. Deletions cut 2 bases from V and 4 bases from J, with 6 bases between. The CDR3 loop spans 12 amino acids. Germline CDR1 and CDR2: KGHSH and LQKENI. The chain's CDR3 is CASSPEPYEQYF. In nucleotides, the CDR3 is TGTGCCAGCTCACCAGAGCCGTACGAGCAGTACTTC.

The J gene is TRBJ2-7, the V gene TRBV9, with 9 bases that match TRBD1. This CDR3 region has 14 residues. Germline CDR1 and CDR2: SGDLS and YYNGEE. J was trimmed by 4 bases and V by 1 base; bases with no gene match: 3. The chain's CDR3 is CASSVRGTGYEQYF. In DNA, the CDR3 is TGTGCCAGCAGCGTACGTGGGACAGGGTACGAGCAGTACTTC.

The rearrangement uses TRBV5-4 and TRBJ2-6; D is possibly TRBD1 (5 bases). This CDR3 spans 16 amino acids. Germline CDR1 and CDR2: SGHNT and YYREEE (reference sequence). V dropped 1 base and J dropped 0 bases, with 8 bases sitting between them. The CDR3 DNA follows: TGTGCCAGCAGCTTGCAGGGCTTCTCTGGGGCCAACGTCCTGACTTTC. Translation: CASSLQGFSGANVLTF.

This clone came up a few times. CDR3 loop: CASKASAGGTYNEQFF. CDR3 DNA: TGCGCCAGCAAAGCCTCAGCGGGGGGTACCTACAATGAGCAGTTCTTC. V is TRBV4-3 and J is TRBJ2-1; 9 positions match TRBD2. The CDR3 sequence is 16 residues long. The V gene's germline CDR1 is LGHNA and CDR2 YSLEER. V was clipped by 7 bases and J by 2 bases; unmatched bases: 9.

The CDR3 coding sequence is TGCAGTGCGCCCTTGAGAGGAGCCCAGCATTTT. Protein sequence: CSAPLRGAQHF. The V and J genes are TRBV20-1 and TRBJ1-5; D uncertain. Between the trimmed V and J ends, which lost 6 bases and 11 bases, there was a span of 14 bases. Per germline, CDR1 DFQATT and CDR2 SNEGSKA (reference sequence). The CDR3 covers 11 residues.

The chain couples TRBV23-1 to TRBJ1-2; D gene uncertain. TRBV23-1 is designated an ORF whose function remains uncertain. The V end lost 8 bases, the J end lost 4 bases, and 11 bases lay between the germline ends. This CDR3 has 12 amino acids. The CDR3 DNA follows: TGCGCCAGCCTCTCGCTAGGCTATGGCTACACCTTC. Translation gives CASLSLGYGYTF.